This T cell receptor beta chain was captured in a study of blood T cell repertoires in COVID-19. Study context: Acute-phase and convalescent COVID-19 samples originated in the United States, Italy and Spain. The cDNA or gDNA used as material had been derived from T cells, B-cell-depleted T cells, or PBMCs.

In the study's own analysis: Reference gene primer amplification gave estimated nucleated cell counts. Produced via immunoSEQ multiplex PCR; TCRdb's table is partial and in-frame only. That table supplies the V and J calls and clone size; D and trimming were determined from the DNA. Of 85,000 to 95,000 clones in the sample, around 88% are singletons; the top ten hold roughly 0.43%. Trimming removed 2 bases at V and 4 bases at J, with 8 bases between. The CDR3 loop spans 13 amino acids. CDR1 and CDR2 from the germline V gene are LNHDA and SQIVND (reference sequence). This TCR was recovered from a man aged 60 to 69 with acute or convalescent COVID-19. What was sequenced was peripheral blood. V and J are TRBV19 and TRBJ1-1, with D possibly being TRBD1 (5 bases). In DNA form, the CDR3 reads TGTGCCAGTAGTATAAAGGGGTTCACTGAAGCTTTCTTT. It is translated as CASSIKGFTEAFF.